The 15 T cell receptor beta chains reported below all come from one sample, sequenced in a study of blood T cells in healthy people across ages. Then a second PCR, running about 6 to 12 cycles, was carried out with a sample-barcoded 5' primer and a J-beta primer mix. TCRdb reprocessed the 5' RACE reads via MiXCR and lists one record per CDR3 protein. The data hold roughly 1,800,000 distinct CDR3 sequences, with about 49% observed a single time. The material sequenced was blood. Source of these receptors: a woman aged 40-49 years in good health.

A word on this clonotype: One end of the junction varies from germline; a read error may be responsible. The genes are TRBV5-5 and TRBJ1-5, with D unclear. This CDR3 comprises 13 residues. The germline V gene has CDR1 SGHKS and CDR2 YYEKEE (reference sequence). CDR3 sequence reads: CASSPDANQLQHF. The CDR3 DNA reads TGTGCCAGCAGCCCGGACGCGAATCAGCTCCAGCATTTT.

This clonotype has a handful of counts. The CDR3 DNA follows: TGTGCCACCAGCAGAGATCTCAGCTCCTACGAGCAGTACTTC. As protein: CATSRDLSSYEQYF. The chain links TRBV15 to TRBJ2-7, with unresolved D. Trimming left V 0 bases short and J 0 bases short, with 6 bases between. This CDR3 region has 14 residues. Germline lookup yields CDR1 LNHNV and CDR2 YYDKDF (reference sequence).

The gene calls are TRBV4-3 and TRBJ1-2, with 7 bases that match TRBD1. Germline V CDR1 and CDR2: LGHNA, YSLEER. V dropped 1 base and J dropped 2; count of bases not matched to a gene: 7. The CDR3 is 16 amino acids. The CDR3 sequence is CASSQGVGGPNYGYTF. As DNA, the CDR3 is TGCGCCAGCAGCCAAGGTGTAGGGGGCCCCAACTATGGCTACACCTTC.

This clonotype was detected a few times. The chain joins TRBV7-2 to TRBJ1-5; tentatively, D is TRBD1 (5 bases). This CDR3 has 14 residues. V dropped 1 base and J dropped 3 bases, with 7 bases sitting between them. Per the germline V gene, CDR1 is SGHTA and CDR2 is FQGNSA. CDR3 nucleotide sequence: TGTGCCAGCAGCTTAGACAGGAACAATCAGCCCCAGCATTTT. It codes for CASSLDRNNQPQHF.

This chain joins TRBV29-1 and TRBJ2-3; tentative D call: TRBD1 (6 bases). V lost 6 bases to trimming and J lost 5 bases, with 12 bases between them. This CDR3 comprises 12 residues. Germline V CDR1 and CDR2: SQVTM, ANQGSEA. The CDR3 loop is CSVQGSKDTQYF. CDR3 bases: TGCAGCGTACAGGGTTCGAAAGATACGCAGTATTTT.

The chain's CDR3 is CASSQEGGAGGHYNEQFF. As DNA, the CDR3 is TGTGCCAGCAGCCAAGAAGGGGGAGCGGGGGGGCATTACAATGAGCAGTTCTTC. The V call is TRBV4-2, the J call TRBJ2-1, with 10 bases fitting TRBD2. Germline loops: CDR1 LGHNA, CDR2 YNFKEQ. V lost 0 bases to trimming and J lost 4 bases; unmatched junction nucleotides: 9. This CDR3 is built from 18 residues.

The chain joins TRBV12-3 or TRBV12-4 to TRBJ2-5; TRBD1 aligns across 9 bases. The CDR3 spans 15 residues. After removal of 5 bases from V and 2 bases from J, the junction contained 6 bases not matched to a gene. CDR3 DNA: TGTGCCAGCAGTCTACAGGGGGCCGTTCAAGAGACCCAGTACTTC. Encoded protein: CASSLQGAVQETQYF.

This clonotype was counted only a few times. The chain joins TRBV24-1 to TRBJ2-3, with 13 bases fitting TRBD2. V dropped 3 bases and J dropped 6; count of bases not matched to a gene: 5. This CDR3 region has 16 residues. Germline CDR1 and CDR2: KGHDR and SFDVKD. The DNA of the CDR3 is TGTGCCACCAGTGATCCTGGACTAGCGGGGGCGGATACGCAGTATTTT. It translates to CATSDPGLAGADTQYF.

V usage is TRBV24-1 and J usage is TRBJ2-3, with D maybe TRBD2 (5 bases). Looked up from germline, CDR1 is KGHDR and CDR2 is SFDVKD. Deletions cut 0 bases from V and 3 bases from J, with 9 bases between. This CDR3 contains 15 residues. The CDR3 protein is CATSDLLEGTDTQYF. In nucleotides, the CDR3 is TGTGCCACCAGTGATTTGCTAGAGGGAACAGATACGCAGTATTTT.

The chain joins TRBV7-8 to TRBJ2-4; 9 nucleotides agree with TRBD2. The assigned J gene may be wrong: the sequence end matches TRBJ2-7 better. This CDR3 is 16 amino acids long. Germline CDR1 SGHVS, CDR2 FQNEAQ. CDR3 DNA sequence: TGTGCCAGCAGCTTAGTCGCTAGCGGGGCGAGTAACGAGCAGTACTTC. Its protein product is CASSLVASGASNEQYF.

The gene calls are TRBV7-2 and TRBJ2-3; possibly TRBD2 for D (5 bases). V dropped 5 bases and J dropped 6 bases, with 12 bases sitting between them. The CDR3 is 13 residues long. The V gene's germline CDR1 is SGHTA and CDR2 FQGNSA. This CDR3 is CASSQRAGDTQYF. CDR3 bases: TGTGCCAGCAGCCAGAGGGCGGGTGATACGCAGTATTTT.

The chain carries TRBV7-3 and TRBJ2-1; D is perhaps TRBD1 or TRBD2 (6 bases each). The DNA end is a closer match to TRBJ2-7, so the J assignment may be wrong. This CDR3 contains 16 residues. The germline V gene has CDR1 SGHTA and CDR2 FQGTGA. The CDR3 DNA follows: TGTGCCAGCAGCTTACTTTCCGGGGGCTCCTACAATGAGCAGTACTTC. It translates to CASSLLSGGSYNEQYF.

This clonotype was picked up one time. CDR3 in DNA: TGTGCCAGCAGTTTACGTACAGGGAAGTTCTTC. Encoded protein: CASSLRTGKFF. The chain employs TRBV6-6 and TRBJ2-1; tentative D call: TRBD1 (6 bases). This CDR3 is built from 11 residues. Germline CDR1 MNHNY, CDR2 SVGAGI (reference sequence). The V gene lost 4 bases and the J gene lost 14 bases, with 12 bases spanning the gap.

This clonotype was seen ten or more times. The chain combines TRBV20-1 with TRBJ2-5, with 8 bases fitting TRBD2. The CDR3 consists of 14 residues. Trimming removed 6 bases from V and 3 bases from J; junction bases left unmatched: 9. Germline V gene sequence: CDR1 DFQATT, CDR2 SNEGSKA (reference sequence). This CDR3 is CSAVPGLVKETQYF. As DNA, the CDR3 is TGCAGTGCAGTGCCGGGACTAGTCAAAGAGACCCAGTACTTC.

This rearrangement joins TRBV20-1 to TRBJ2-4; no clear D gene. The V gene lost 2 bases and the J gene lost 1 base, with 9 bases spanning the gap. Germline V lookup: CDR1 DFQATT, CDR2 SNEGSKA (reference sequence). The CDR3 totals 14 residues. Here the CDR3 reads CSARPPGAKNIQYF. As DNA, the CDR3 is TGCAGTGCTAGACCCCCTGGGGCCAAAAACATTCAGTACTTC.